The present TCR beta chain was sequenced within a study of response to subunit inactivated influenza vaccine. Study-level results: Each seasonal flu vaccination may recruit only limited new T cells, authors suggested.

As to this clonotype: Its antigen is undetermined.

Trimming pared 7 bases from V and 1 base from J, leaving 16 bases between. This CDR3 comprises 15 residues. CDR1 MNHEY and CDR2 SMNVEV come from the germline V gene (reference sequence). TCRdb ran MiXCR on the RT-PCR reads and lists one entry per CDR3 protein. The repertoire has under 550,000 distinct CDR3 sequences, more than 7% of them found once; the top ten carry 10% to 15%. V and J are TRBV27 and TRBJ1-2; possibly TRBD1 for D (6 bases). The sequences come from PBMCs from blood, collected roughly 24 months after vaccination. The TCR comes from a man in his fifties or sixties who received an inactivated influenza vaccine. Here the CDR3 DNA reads TGTGCCAGCACCACTCGGACAGCGCGTAACTATGGCTACACCTTC. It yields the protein CASTTRTARNYGYTF.